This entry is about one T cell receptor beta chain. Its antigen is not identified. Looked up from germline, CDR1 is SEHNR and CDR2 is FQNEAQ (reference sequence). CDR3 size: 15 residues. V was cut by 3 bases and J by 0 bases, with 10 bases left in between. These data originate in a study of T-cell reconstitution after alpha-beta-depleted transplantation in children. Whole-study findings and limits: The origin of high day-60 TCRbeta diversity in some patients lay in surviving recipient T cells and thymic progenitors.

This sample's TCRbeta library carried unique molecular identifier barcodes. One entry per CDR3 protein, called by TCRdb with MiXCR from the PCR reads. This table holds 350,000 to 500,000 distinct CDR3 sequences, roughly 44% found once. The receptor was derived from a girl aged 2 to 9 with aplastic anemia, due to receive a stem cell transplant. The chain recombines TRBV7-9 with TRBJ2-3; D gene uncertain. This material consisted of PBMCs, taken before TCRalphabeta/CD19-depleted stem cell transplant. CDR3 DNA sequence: TGTGCCAGCAGCTTTTTGCCAGCTAGCACAGATACGCAGTATTTT. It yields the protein CASSFLPASTDTQYF.